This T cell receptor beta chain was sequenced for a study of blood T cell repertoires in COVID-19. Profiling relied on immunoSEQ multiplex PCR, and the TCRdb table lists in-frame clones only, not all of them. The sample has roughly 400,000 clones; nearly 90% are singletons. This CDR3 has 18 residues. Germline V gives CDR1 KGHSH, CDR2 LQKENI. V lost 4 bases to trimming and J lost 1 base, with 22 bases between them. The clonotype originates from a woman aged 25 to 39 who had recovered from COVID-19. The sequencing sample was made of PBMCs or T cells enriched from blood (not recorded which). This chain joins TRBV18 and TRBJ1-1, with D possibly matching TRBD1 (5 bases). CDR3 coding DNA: TGTGCCAGCTCACTAAGCCCTCTGCGACAGACCCAGAACACTGAAGCTTTCTTT. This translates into CASSLSPLRQTQNTEAFF.